The clone carrying this TCR beta chain showed up many times. Its specificity is unknown. The data derive from a study of regulatory T cells in long-lasting Graves disease. Across the whole study: New Graves' disease cases had less than 3 months of antithyroid drugs.

Investigators prepared the TCR beta libraries by applying iRepertoire HTBI primers and Arm-PCR of CDR3 regions. TCRdb re-called the multiplex PCR reads through MiXCR, storing one row per CDR3 protein. The profile shows 510,000 or so distinct CDR3 sequences, 12% of them singletons. CDR3 size: 14 residues. V was shortened by 0 bases and J by 8 bases, with 11 bases between the two germline ends. Germline-derived CDR1 and CDR2 are SGHRS and YFSETQ. Study-level results: Persistent Graves' patients possessed reduced TCR diversity relative to recently diagnosed ones.

Noted time point: newly diagnosed GD, antithyroid drugs for less than 3 months. After RNA was extracted from PBMCs, the TCR library was made from it. This sample also belongs to another study, concerning T cells in Graves' hyperthyroidism and ophthalmopathy. That paper adds: Most clonotypes that expanded in the thyroid above 0.001 also showed up in blood.

The TCR comes from a woman in her twenties or thirties with Graves disease. The chain employs TRBV5-1 and TRBJ1-4; D not certain. Sequencing was performed on peripheral blood mononuclear cells (PBMCs), taken at new diagnosis, from a patient treated with antithyroid drugs. This CDR3 reads CASSLARTSEKLFF. The CDR3 DNA is TGCGCCAGCAGCTTGGCCCGGACTTCCGAAAAACTGTTTTTT.